A single sample gave rise to the 5 T cell receptor beta chains below, sequenced in a study of T cell repertoires in cytomegalovirus infection. TCRdb reprocessed the reads with MiXCR, giving one entry per CDR3 protein. Of 480,000 or so distinct CDR3 sequences in the sample, about 11% are singletons; the top ten hold roughly a tenth. The specimen sequenced was PBMCs. These receptors came from a human donor in good health (CMV status not recorded). Some clones in this sample may be carry-over from other donors' samples.

This clonotype was seen ten or more times. The genes are TRBV7-3 and TRBJ1-2; D ambiguous. The germline V gene has CDR1 SGHTA and CDR2 FQGTGA. This CDR3 spans 14 amino acids. Trimming took off 1 base at V and 6 bases at J, with 12 bases between the two ends. CDR3 sequence: CASSLSSVGNGYTF. The DNA of the CDR3 is TGTGCCAGCAGCTTAAGTAGTGTTGGGAATGGCTACACCTTC.

The table lists this clonotype with a count of one. The CDR3 is CASSLDRVSYEQYF. The CDR3 DNA sequence: TGCGCCAGCAGCTTGGACAGGGTCTCCTACGAGCAGTACTTC. The gene calls are TRBV5-1 and TRBJ2-7; D possibly corresponds to TRBD1 (6 bases). This CDR3 contains 14 residues. V lost 0 bases, J lost 0 bases, and 7 bases lay in between. Looked up from germline, CDR1 is SGHRS and CDR2 is YFSETQ.

The CDR3: CASRRWQTQYF. CDR3 DNA: TGTGCCAGCAGGCGTTGGCAGACCCAGTACTTC. The genes are TRBV28 and TRBJ2-5; D is unclear. The ends were cut back, 6 bases at V and 6 bases at J, with 8 bases in the middle. The CDR3 is 11 amino acids. Germline assignment: CDR1 MDHEN and CDR2 SYDVKM. The complete variable domain, with remaining parts taken from reference TRBV28 and TRBJ2-5, reads DVKVTQSSRYLVKRTGEKVFLECVQDMDHENMFWYRQDPGLGLRLIYFSYDVKMKEKGDIPEGYSVSREKKERFSLILESASTNQTSMYLCASRRWQTQYFGPGTRLLVL.

The genes are TRBV28 and TRBJ2-1; D remains ambiguous. V lost 5 bases to trimming and J lost 0 bases, with 14 bases between them. This CDR3 is 16 amino acids long. Per germline, CDR1 MDHEN and CDR2 SYDVKM. CDR3 DNA sequence: TGTGCCAGCAGTCCCGCAGTTGCGAGCTCCTACAATGAGCAGTTCTTC. It encodes CASSPAVASSYNEQFF. The full variable domain, with the rest looked up from reference TRBV28 and TRBJ2-1, is DVKVTQSSRYLVKRTGEKVFLECVQDMDHENMFWYRQDPGLGLRLIYFSYDVKMKEKGDIPEGYSVSREKKERFSLILESASTNQTSMYLCASSPAVASSYNEQFFGPGTRLTVL.

In this sample, this clonotype turned up many times. This chain joins TRBV27 and TRBJ2-1; 11 bases agree with TRBD2. The V and J ends lost 5 bases and 0 bases, in that order; junction bases with no gene match: 12. The CDR3 covers 19 residues. The germline CDR1 and CDR2 sequences are MNHEY and SMNVEV (reference sequence). CDR3 region: CASSTTGLAGGSSYNEQFF. The CDR3 nucleotides are TGTGCCAGCAGTACCACGGGGCTAGCGGGAGGTAGCTCCTACAATGAGCAGTTCTTC.